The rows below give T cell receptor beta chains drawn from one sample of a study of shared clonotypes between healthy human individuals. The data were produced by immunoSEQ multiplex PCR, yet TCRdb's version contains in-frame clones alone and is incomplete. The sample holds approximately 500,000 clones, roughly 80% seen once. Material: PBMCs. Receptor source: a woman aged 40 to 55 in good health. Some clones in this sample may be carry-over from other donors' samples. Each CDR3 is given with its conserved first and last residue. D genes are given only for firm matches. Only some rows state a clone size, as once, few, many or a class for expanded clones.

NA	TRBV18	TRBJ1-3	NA	TGTGCCAGCTCATCGAATGGGGGCTCTGGAAACACCATATATTTT	CASSSNGGSGNTIYF
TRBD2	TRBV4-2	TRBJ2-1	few	TGTGCCAGCAGCCAAGAGTCTAGCGGAGCCCCCTACAATGAGCAGTTCTTC	CASSQESSGAPYNEQFF
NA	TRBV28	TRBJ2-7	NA	TGTGCCAGCAGTTTACCATCGGTCCCCTACGAGCAGTACTTC	CASSLPSVPYEQYF
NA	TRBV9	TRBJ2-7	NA	TGTGCCAGCAGCGTCGGGAGTTCTCCCCACGAGCAGTACTTC	CASSVGSSPHEQYF
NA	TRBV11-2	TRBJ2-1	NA	TGTGCCAGCAGCTTAGACAGGGGCTCCTACAATGAGCAGTTCTTC	CASSLDRGSYNEQFF
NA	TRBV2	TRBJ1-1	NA	TGTGCCAGCAGTTTAAACACTGAAGCTTTCTTT	CASSLNTEAFF
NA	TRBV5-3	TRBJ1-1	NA	TGTGCCAGAAGTTTGACAGGAGAGGACACTGAAGCTTTCTTT	CARSLTGEDTEAFF
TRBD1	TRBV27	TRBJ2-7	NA	TGTGCCAGCAGTTTCTCCCCGGGACAGGGACTTTACTACGAGCAGTACTTC	CASSFSPGQGLYYEQYF
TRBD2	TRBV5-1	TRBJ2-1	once	TGCGCCAGCAGCCTAGCGGGAAGAGTTGAGCAGTTCTTC	CASSLAGRVEQFF
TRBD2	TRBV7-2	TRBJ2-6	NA	TGTGCCAGCAGCTTAGCGGGGGGGTTCGACGTCCTGACTTTC	CASSLAGGFDVLTF
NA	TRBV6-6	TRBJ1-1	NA	TGTGCCAGCAGTTCACCGGGACATAAGAACACTGAAGCTTTCTTT	CASSSPGHKNTEAFF
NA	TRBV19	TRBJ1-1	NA	TGTGCCAGTAGTCCTGGGCGAACCACTGAAGCTTTCTTT	CASSPGRTTEAFF
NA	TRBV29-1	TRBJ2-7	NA	TGCAGCGTTACGACTCAGCCACCCTACGAGCAGTACTTC	CSVTTQPPYEQYF
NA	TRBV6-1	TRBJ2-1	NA	TGTGCCAGCAGTGAGGTCGGAACCCCCTACAATGAGCAGTTCTTC	CASSEVGTPYNEQFF
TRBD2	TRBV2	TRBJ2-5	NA	TGTGCCAGCAGAAGACTAGCGGGACTTGATGAGACCCAGTACTTC	CASRRLAGLDETQYF
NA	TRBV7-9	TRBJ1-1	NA	TGTGCCAGCAGCGCATACGACAGTGAAGCTTTCTTT	CASSAYDSEAFF
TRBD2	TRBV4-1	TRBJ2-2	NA	TGCGCCAGCAGCCAAGGGGGACTAGCGGGAGTAGGCACCGGGGAGCTGTTTTTT	CASSQGGLAGVGTGELFF
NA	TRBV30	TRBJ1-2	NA	TGTGCCTGGTCCAACAGGGCACCCTATGGCTACACCTTC	CAWSNRAPYGYTF
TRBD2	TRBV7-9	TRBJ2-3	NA	TGTGCCAGCAGCCCGCTAGCGGGAGGCACAGATACGCAGTATTTT	CASSPLAGGTDTQYF
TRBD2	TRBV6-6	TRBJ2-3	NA	TGTGCCAGCAGTCGTACTAGCGGGGACACAGATACGCAGTATTTT	CASSRTSGDTDTQYF
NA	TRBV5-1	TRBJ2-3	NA	TGCGCCACCACGGACTTGGGGGGGGCCTCGACTAGCACAGATACGCAGTATTTT	CATTDLGGASTSTDTQYF
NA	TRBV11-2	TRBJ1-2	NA	TGTGCCAGCAGCTTAGATATAGGTGGCTACACCTTC	CASSLDIGGYTF
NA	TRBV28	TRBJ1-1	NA	TGTGCCAGCAGTTTATTGGCGGGGGGCCGTACTGAAGCTTTCTTT	CASSLLAGGRTEAFF